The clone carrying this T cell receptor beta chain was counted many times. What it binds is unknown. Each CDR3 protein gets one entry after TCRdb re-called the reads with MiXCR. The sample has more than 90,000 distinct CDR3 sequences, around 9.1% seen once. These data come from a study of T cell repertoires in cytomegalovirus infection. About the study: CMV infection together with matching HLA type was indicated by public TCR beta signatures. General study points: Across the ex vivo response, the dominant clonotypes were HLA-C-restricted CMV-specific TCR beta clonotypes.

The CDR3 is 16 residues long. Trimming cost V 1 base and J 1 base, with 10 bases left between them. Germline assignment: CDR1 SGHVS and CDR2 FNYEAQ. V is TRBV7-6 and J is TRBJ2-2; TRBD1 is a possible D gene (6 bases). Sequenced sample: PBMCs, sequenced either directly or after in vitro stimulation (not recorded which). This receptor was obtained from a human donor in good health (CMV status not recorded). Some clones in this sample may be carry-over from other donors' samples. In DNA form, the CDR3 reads TGTGCCAGCAGCTTAGTGCAGGGGTGGAACACCGGGGAGCTGTTTTTT. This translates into CASSLVQGWNTGELFF.